The 5 T cell receptor beta chains below come from one sample, sequenced in a study of CD8+ T cells in alopecia areata. Following RNA extraction, reverse transcription yielded cDNA that acted as the sequencing template. The method was immunoSEQ multiplex PCR; TCRdb's version includes in-frame clones alone and lacks a portion of them. This table holds 120,000 to 150,000 clones, roughly 58% found once. Sequenced input: CD8+ T cells sorted from blood. The receptor source for this set is a human donor in good health.

This clone was counted a few times. The J gene is TRBJ1-1, the V gene TRBV6-5, with no clear D. The CDR3 runs 13 residues. V lost 7 bases to trimming and J lost 0 bases, with 9 bases between them. The germline V gene has CDR1 MNHEY and CDR2 SVGAGI. CDR3 sequence reads: CASKAGLNTEAFF. Here the CDR3 DNA reads TGTGCCAGCAAGGCAGGATTGAACACTGAAGCTTTCTTT.

This clone occurred a few times. The chain combines TRBV28 with TRBJ2-3; possibly TRBD1 for D (6 bases). The length of the CDR3 is 17 residues. V shed 5 bases and J shed 8 bases, with 26 bases lying between them. Germline CDR1 MDHEN, CDR2 SYDVKM. CDR3 amino acids: CASSPRQVPSHIGTQYF. The CDR3 bases are TGTGCCAGCAGTCCCCGACAGGTACCTAGCCACATCGGTACGCAGTATTTT.

The V and J genes are TRBV5-4 and TRBJ2-5; TRBD1 matches 10 bases. This CDR3 spans 15 amino acids. The J segment lost 5 bases and the V segment lost 1 base, leaving 5 bases of the junction unmatched. Looked up from germline, CDR1 is SGHNT and CDR2 is YYREEE (reference sequence). The CDR3 coding sequence is TGTGCCAGCAGCTTGTTGACAGGGGGCCAGGAGACCCAGTACTTC. It specifies CASSLLTGGQETQYF.

The V and J genes are TRBV7-2 and TRBJ2-7; weak D call: TRBD1 (5 bases). The CDR3 sequence is 14 residues long. CDR1 is SGHTA and CDR2 is FQGNSA in the germline V gene. V lost 6 bases, J lost 2 bases, and 14 bases lay in between. The CDR3 region is CASRSSRGAYEQYF. CDR3 DNA sequence: TGTGCCAGCAGATCTTCAAGGGGTGCCTACGAGCAGTACTTC.

The J gene is TRBJ2-7, the V gene TRBV2, with TRBD1 matching over 8 bases. Germline V CDR1 and CDR2: SNHLY, FYNNEI. The V gene end was trimmed by 6 bases and the J gene end by 0 bases; junction bases not matched to a gene: 4. This CDR3 has 14 residues. The CDR3 here is CASRPGQASYEQYF. The CDR3 bases are TGTGCCAGCAGGCCGGGACAGGCCTCCTACGAGCAGTACTTC.